The T cell receptor beta chain described here comes from a study of blood T cell repertoires in COVID-19 (TCRdb year 2020). With respect to the entire study: Samples covering the acute and convalescent phases of COVID-19 were provided by collaborators in the United States, Italy and Spain. The material from the prospective study consisted of cDNA or gDNA derived from T cells, B-cell-depleted T cells, or PBMCs. Deeply sampled blood TCRbeta repertoires from subjects exposed to, actively infected with, or recovered from COVID-19 were included in the dataset. A freely available public database, intended as a resource for researchers studying the immune response to SARS-CoV-2, is where the repertoires were released. Samples came from the ongoing ImmuneRACE study (first 160 participants) plus 1,254 subjects from 6 global collaborators. Sample metadata almost always included a de-identified subject ID, COVID-19 status, age in years and sex. Where available, HLA class I and class II types were taken from metadata supplied by the sample provider and were not determined by assay-based typing.

Samples from volunteer blood donors who had recovered from COVID-19 were contributed by a second Seattle source. Whole blood was collected in K2EDTA tubes by collaborating institutions according to the institutions' own protocols. For TCRbeta analysis, collaborators shipped samples in one of three forms: frozen whole blood, isolated PBMCs, or DNA extracted from either of those sample types. The immunoSEQ Assay, a bias-controlled multiplex PCR, was used to amplify TCRbeta CDR3 regions from genomic DNA. The paper's data handling went like this. Within the assay, amplification of reference gene primers was used to estimate how many nucleated cells each sample contained. To quantify the absolute abundance of each unique TCRbeta CDR3 rearrangement, sequence reads were collapsed and filtered. Productive Simpson clonality was computed per sample as the square root of Simpson's diversity index over productive rearrangements. Here the immuneACCESS table is served through TCRdb, limited to in-frame sequences with V and J called. Missing clones are a known gap in these copies; in checked studies unresolved V genes cover under half, and the rest lacks a known reason. For V, J and clone size, that table is used; D and trimming come from the DNA. Within this sample are about 220,000 clones, with roughly 86% of them counted one time only. 3% to 3.5% of the sample lies in the top ten.

General conclusions and limits of the study: The amount of clinical and demographic metadata varied by source and participant and was provided uncurated.

Of note for this clone: Its antigen specificity is not known. No per-base quality is available; no much larger clone lies one base away.

This receptor was obtained from a woman in her 30s who had recovered from COVID-19. The material sequenced was peripheral blood.

CDR3 loop: CASSRTSGGITDTQYF. The DNA sequence follows: TGTGCCAGCAGTCGGACTAGCGGGGGCATCACAGATACGCAGTATTTT. The rearrangement combines TRBV2 with TRBJ2-3, with TRBD2 matching 13 junction bases. Counted from cysteine to phenylalanine, this CDR3 has 16 amino acids. Only the CDR3 region is kept as DNA, spanning 48 bases read in frame from base 1. Unmatched junction bases come to 4, with V trimmed by 5 bases and J by 2 bases. The CDR1 and CDR2 encoded by the germline V gene are SNHLY and FYNNEI.